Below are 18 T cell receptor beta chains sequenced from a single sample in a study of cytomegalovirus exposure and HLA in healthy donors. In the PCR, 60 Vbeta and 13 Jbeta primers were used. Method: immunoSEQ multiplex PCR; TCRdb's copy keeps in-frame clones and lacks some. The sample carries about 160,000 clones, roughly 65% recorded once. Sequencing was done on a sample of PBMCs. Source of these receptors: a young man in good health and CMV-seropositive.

As DNA, the CDR3 is TGCGCCAGCAGCTTATTAGTGGGACAGGGGCAATCGGCCCTCCACTTT. It yields the protein CASSLLVGQGQSALHF. The gene calls are TRBV5-1 and TRBJ1-6, with 10 positions matching TRBD1. The length of the CDR3 is 16 residues. Germline CDR1 and CDR2: SGHRS and YFSETQ. V gave up 2 bases and J gave up 14 bases; unmatched junction bases: 13.

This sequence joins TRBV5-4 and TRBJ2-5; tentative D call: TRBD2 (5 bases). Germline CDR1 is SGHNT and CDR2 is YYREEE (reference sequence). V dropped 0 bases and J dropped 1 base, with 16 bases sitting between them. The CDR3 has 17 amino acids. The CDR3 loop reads CASSLAEGRSTQETQYF. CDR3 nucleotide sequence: TGTGCCAGCAGCTTGGCCGAGGGTCGGTCCACCCAAGAGACCCAGTACTTC.

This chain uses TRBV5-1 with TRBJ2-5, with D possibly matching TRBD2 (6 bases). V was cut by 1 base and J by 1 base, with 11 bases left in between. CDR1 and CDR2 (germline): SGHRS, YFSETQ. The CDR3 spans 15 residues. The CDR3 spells CASSLRSSAQETQYF. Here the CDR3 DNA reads TGCGCCAGCAGCTTGAGGTCTAGCGCCCAAGAGACCCAGTACTTC.

CDR3 region: CASSLYPPGQLILGGYTF. CDR3 sequence (DNA): TGTGCCAGCAGTTTATATCCCCCCGGACAGCTAATCTTAGGGGGCTACACCTTC. The chain carries TRBV27 and TRBJ1-2; D may be TRBD1 (6 bases). The length of the CDR3 is 18 residues. The V end was cut by 1 base, the J end by 8 bases, with 26 bases between. The germline V gene encodes CDR1 MNHEY and CDR2 SMNVEV (reference sequence).

CDR3 nucleotides: TGTGCCAGCAGGACAGGGATTCTGGATGAAAAACTGTTTTTT. Translation gives CASRTGILDEKLFF. The chain is built from TRBV2 and TRBJ1-4, with 7 bases fitting TRBD1. The CDR3 is made up of 14 amino acids. CDR1 is SNHLY, CDR2 FYNNEI, per germline. J gave up 6 bases and V 6 bases, and 7 bases lay outside the gene matches.

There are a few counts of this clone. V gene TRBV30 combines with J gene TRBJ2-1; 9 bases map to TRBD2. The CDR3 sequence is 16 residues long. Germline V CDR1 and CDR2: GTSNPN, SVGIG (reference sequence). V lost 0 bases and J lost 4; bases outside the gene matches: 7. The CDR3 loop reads CAWSVDPAGGYNEQFF. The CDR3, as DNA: TGTGCCTGGAGTGTCGACCCAGCGGGGGGATACAATGAGCAGTTCTTC.

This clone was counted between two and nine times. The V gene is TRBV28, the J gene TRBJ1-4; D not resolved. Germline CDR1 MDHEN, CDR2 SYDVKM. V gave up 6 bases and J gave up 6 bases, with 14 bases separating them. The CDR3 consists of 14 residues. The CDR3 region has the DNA TGTGCCAGCAGCTCGGGAGTGGTAGATGAAAAACTGTTTTTT. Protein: CASSSGVVDEKLFF.

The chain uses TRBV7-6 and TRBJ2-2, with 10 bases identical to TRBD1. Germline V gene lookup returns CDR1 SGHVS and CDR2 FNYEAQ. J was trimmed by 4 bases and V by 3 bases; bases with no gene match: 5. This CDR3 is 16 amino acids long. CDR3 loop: CASSFGTGEGTGELFF. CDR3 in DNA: TGTGCCAGCAGCTTCGGGACAGGGGAAGGCACCGGGGAGCTGTTTTTT.

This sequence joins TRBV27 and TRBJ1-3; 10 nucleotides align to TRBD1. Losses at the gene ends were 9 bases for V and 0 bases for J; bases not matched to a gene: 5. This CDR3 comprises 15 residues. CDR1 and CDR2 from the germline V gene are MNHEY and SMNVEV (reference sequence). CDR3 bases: TGTGCCAGTAGGGACAGGGGAGGCTCTGGAAACACCATATATTTT. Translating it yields CASRDRGGSGNTIYF.

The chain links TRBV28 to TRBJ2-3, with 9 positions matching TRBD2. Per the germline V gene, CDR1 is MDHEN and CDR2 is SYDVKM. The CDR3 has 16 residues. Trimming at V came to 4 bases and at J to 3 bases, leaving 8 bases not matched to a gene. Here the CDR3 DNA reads TGTGCCAGCAGTTCCACCCGCGCGGGAGGGACAGATACGCAGTATTTT. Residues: CASSSTRAGGTDTQYF. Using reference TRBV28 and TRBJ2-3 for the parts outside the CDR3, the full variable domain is DVKVTQSSRYLVKRTGEKVFLECVQDMDHENMFWYRQDPGLGLRLIYFSYDVKMKEKGDIPEGYSVSREKKERFSLILESASTNQTSMYLCASSSTRAGGTDTQYFGPGTRLTVL.

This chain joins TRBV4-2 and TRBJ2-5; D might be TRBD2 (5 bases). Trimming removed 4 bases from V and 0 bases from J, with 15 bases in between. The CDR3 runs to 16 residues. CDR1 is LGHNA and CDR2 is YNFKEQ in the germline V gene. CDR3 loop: CASSLSPREDQETQYF. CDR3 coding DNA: TGTGCCAGCAGCCTCAGTCCCCGGGAAGACCAAGAGACCCAGTACTTC.

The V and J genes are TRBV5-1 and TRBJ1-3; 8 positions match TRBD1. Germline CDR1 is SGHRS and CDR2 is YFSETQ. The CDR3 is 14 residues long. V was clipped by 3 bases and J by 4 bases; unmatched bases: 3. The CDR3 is CASSSDREGNTIYF. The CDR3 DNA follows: TGCGCCAGCAGCTCGGACAGGGAAGGAAACACCATATATTTT.

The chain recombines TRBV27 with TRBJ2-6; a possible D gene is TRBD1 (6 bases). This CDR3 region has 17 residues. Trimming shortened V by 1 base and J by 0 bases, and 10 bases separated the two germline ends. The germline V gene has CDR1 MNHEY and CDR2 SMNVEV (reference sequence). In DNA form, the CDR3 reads TGTGCCAGCAGTTTATGGGGGCATAACTCTGGGGCCAACGTCCTGACTTTC. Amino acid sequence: CASSLWGHNSGANVLTF.

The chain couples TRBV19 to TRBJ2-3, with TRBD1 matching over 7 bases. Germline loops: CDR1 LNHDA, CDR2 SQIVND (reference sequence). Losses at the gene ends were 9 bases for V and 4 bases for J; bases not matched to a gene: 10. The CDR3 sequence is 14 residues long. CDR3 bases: TGTGCCAGCAAGGACAGGCCGGCGGCAGATACGCAGTATTTT. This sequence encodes CASKDRPAADTQYF.

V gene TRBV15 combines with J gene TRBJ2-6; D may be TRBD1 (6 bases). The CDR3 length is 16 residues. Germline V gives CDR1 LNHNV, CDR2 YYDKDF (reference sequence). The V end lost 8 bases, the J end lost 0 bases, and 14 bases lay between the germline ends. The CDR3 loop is CATRLDRNSGANVLTF. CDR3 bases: TGTGCCACCCGGCTGGACAGAAACTCTGGGGCCAACGTCCTGACTTTC.

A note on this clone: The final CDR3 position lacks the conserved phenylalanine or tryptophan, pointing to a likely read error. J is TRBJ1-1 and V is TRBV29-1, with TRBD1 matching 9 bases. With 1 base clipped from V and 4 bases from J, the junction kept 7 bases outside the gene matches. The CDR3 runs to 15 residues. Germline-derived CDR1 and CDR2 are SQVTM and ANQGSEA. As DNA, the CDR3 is TGCAGCGTTGAAGGACAGGGGGGTGTTCTCACTGAAGCTTTCTCT. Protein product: CSVEGQGGVLTEAFS.

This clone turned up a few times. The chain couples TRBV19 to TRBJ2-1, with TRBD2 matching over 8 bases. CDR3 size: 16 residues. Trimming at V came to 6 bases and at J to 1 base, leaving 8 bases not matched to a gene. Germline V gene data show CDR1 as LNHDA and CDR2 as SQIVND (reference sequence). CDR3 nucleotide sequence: TGTGCCAGTAGGCAGAGCGGGAGTATTTCCTACAATGAGCAGTTCTTC. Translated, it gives CASRQSGSISYNEQFF. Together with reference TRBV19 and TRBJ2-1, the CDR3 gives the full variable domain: DGGITQSPKYLFRKEGQNVTLSCEQNLNHDAMYWYRQDPGQGLRLIYYSQIVNDFQKGDIAEGYSVSREKKESFPLTVTSAQKNPTAFYLCASRQSGSISYNEQFFGPGTRLTVL.

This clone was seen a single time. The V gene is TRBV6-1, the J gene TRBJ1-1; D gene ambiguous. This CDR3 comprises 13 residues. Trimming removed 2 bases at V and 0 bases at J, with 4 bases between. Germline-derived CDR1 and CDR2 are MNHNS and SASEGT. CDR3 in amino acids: CASSELVNTEAFF. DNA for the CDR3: TGTGCCAGCAGTGAATTAGTGAACACTGAAGCTTTCTTT.